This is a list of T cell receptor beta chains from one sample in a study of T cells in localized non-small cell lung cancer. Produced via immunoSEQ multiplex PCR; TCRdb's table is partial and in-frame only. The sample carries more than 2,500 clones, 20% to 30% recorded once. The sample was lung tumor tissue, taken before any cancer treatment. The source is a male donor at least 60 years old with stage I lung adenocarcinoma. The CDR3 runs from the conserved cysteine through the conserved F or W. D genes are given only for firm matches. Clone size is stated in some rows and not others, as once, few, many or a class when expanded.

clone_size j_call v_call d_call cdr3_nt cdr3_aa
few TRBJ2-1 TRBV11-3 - TGTGCCAGCAGCTTAGATTCCAGGGGTTCTTACAATGAGCAGTTCTTC CASSLDSRGSYNEQFF
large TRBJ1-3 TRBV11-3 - TGTGCCAGCAGCTTAGAGGGATTGGGAGACTCTGGAAACACCATATATTTT CASSLEGLGDSGNTIYF
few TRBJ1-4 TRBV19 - TGTGCCAGTATCCCCTCGGCAGGGAGGGATGAAAAACTGTTTTTT CASIPSAGRDEKLFF
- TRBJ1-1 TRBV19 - TGTGCCAGTACCCTGGGACAATCAAACACTGAAGCTTTCTTT CASTLGQSNTEAFF
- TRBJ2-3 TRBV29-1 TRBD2 TGCAGCGCCTCCGGACTAGCGGGTACAGATACGCAGTATTTT CSASGLAGTDTQYF
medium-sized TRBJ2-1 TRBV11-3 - TGTGCCAGCAGCTTTTATCGCGGGAATAGTAATGAGCAGTTCTTC CASSFYRGNSNEQFF
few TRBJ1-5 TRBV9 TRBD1 TGTGCCAGCAGAGAGGGACAGAAAGATAGCAATCAGCCCCAGCATTTT CASREGQKDSNQPQHF
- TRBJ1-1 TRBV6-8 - TGTGCCAGCAGTTACTTGGGGGCGGCCACTGAAGCTTTCTTT CASSYLGAATEAFF
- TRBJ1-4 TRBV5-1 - TGCGCCAGCAGGATACACTCCTCGGCCGAAAAACTGTTTTTT CASRIHSSAEKLFF
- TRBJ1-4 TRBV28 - TGTGCCAGCAGTCCCCCTGAGGGGGAAGACCCTTCGACTAATGAAAAACTGTTTTTT CASSPPEGEDPSTNEKLFF
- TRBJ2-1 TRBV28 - TGTGCCAGCAGTTTACTCCTAACCGATAGCGGTAACAATGAGCAGTTCTTC CASSLLLTDSGNNEQFF
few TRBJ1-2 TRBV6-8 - TGTGCCAGCAGTGAGGGGGGACGTGGCTACACCTTC CASSEGGRGYTF
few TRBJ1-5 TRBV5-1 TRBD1 TGCGCCAGCAGCTTGGGGGCGACAGGGGGCAATCAGCCCCAGCATTTT CASSLGATGGNQPQHF
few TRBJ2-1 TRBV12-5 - TGTGCCAGCAAGTTCACGGGGAATGAGCAGTTCTTC CASKFTGNEQFF
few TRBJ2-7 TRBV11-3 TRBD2 TGTGCCAGCAGCCCGCATCGGACTAGCGGGAGGGCATCGCAGTACTTC CASSPHRTSGRASQYF
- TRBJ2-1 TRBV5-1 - TGCGCCAGCAGCTTGGATGGGGGTTTATCGAGCTCCTACAATGAGCAGTTCTTC CASSLDGGLSSSYNEQFF
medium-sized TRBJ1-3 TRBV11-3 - TGTGCCAGCAGCCGGGTTTACTCTGGAAACACCATATATTTT CASSRVYSGNTIYF
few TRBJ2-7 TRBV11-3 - TGTGCCAGCAGCACCCAGGGGGGAGGGACGGGGATGTCCTACGAGCAGTACTTC CASSTQGGGTGMSYEQYF
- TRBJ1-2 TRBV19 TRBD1 TGTGCCAGTGAGAGGACAGGGGTTGGCTACACCTTC CASERTGVGYTF
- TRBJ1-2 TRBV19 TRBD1 TGTGCCAGTAGTATCTTGGGACAGGGGGGATCTAACTATGGCTACACCTTC CASSILGQGGSNYGYTF
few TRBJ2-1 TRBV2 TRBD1 TGTGCCAGCACCGGGACAGGGAACAATGAGCAGTTCTTC CASTGTGNNEQFF
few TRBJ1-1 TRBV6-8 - TGTGCCAGCGTACCGGGTCCTCTGACAGGGAACACTGAAGCTTTCTTT CASVPGPLTGNTEAFF
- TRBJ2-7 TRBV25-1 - TGTGCCAGCAGTGGCCGGGGGACAACGGTGGCCTACGAGCAGTACTTC CASSGRGTTVAYEQYF
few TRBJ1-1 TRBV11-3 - TGTGCCAGCAGCCCAGGACTCATGAACACTGAAGCTTTCTTT CASSPGLMNTEAFF
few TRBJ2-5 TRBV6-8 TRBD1 TGTGCCAGCAGTAGACAGGGTCGACAAGAGACCCAGTACTTC CASSRQGRQETQYF
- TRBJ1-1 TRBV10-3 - TGTGCCAGCCGACAGGTGCGGAAATCAGGCACTGAAGCTTTCTTT CASRQVRKSGTEAFF
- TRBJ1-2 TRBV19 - TGTGCCAGTAGTACTCCGACAGGTACCAACTATGGCTACACCTTC CASSTPTGTNYGYTF
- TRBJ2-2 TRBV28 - TGTGCCAGCAGTCATTCGCGGGGTAGCACCGGGGAGCTGTTTTTT CASSHSRGSTGELFF
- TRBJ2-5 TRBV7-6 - TGTGCCAGCAGCTTGGGGTTCGGGGTGCAAGAGACCCAGTACTTC CASSLGFGVQETQYF
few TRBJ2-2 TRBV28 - TGTGCCAGCAGTTTACTCGGTAACACCGGGGAGCTGTTTTTT CASSLLGNTGELFF
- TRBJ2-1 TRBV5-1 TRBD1 TGCGCCAGCAAAACCGGGACAGGGGGCTATGAGCAGTTCTTC CASKTGTGGYEQFF
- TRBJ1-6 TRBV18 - TGTGCCAGCTCACAGCGGGGGGAGGCTTATTCACCCCTCCACTTT CASSQRGEAYSPLHF
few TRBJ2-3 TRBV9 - TGTGCCAGCAGCGTAGGTTCTAGTAGGGATACGCAGTATTTT CASSVGSSRDTQYF
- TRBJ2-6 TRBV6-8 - TGTGCCAGCACCCAGCCCTCTGCTGGGGCCAACGTCCTGACTTTC CASTQPSAGANVLTF
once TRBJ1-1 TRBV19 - TGTGCCAGTAGTATGAGTGGGGGGCGCCGGAACACTGAAGCTTTCTTT CASSMSGGRRNTEAFF
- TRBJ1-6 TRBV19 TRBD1 TGTGCCAGTAGCCGGACAGGGTCTAATTCACCCCTCCACTTT CASSRTGSNSPLHF
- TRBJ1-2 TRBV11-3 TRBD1 TGTGCCAGCAGCCAACAAGCCGGGACAGGGGACTATGGCTACACCTTC CASSQQAGTGDYGYTF
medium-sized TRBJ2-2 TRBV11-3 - TGTGCCAGCAGCTACAGTCCGGGGGCCGGGGAGCTGTTTTTT CASSYSPGAGELFF
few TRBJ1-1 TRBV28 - TGTGCCAGCAGTTTAAGTCAGGACAGAAGGGCTTTCTTT CASSLSQDRRAFF
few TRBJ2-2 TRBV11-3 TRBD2 TGTGCCAGCAGCTTCTCCGGGACTAGTATCACCGGGGAGCTGTTTTTT CASSFSGTSITGELFF